The sample holds many counts of the clone carrying this T cell receptor beta chain. As yet, its antigen is unknown. Peripheral blood from each donor was collected in a volume of approximately 9.2 milliliters. This entry is derived from a study of blood T cells in healthy people across ages. The study, taken as a whole, reports: Correlation between TCR beta diversity and naive T cell percentage was strong. Underestimates were what the diversity estimates from one million T cells were considered to be.

The germline CDR1 and CDR2 sequences are LNHNV and YYDKDF (reference sequence). The CDR3 extends over 14 amino acids. Between the trimmed V and J ends, which lost 3 bases and 7 bases, there was a span of 15 bases. It was with a sample-barcoded 5' primer and a J-beta primer mix that a second PCR of roughly 7 to 12 cycles was run. TCRdb recomputed calls from the 5' RACE reads with MiXCR, one row per CDR3 protein. In the table there are roughly 900,000 distinct CDR3 sequences, 29% of which are singletons. Sequencing was carried out using blood. The V gene is TRBV15, the J gene TRBJ2-5; D remains unclear. The sequence came from an elderly woman in good health. For the CDR3, the DNA is TGTGCCACCAGCAGCACCTCCCAGGCAGCGACCCAGTACTTC. Protein: CATSSTSQAATQYF.